These 14 T cell receptor beta chains were sequenced from one sample in a study of blood T cell repertoires in COVID-19. Using immunoSEQ multiplex PCR, the repertoire was profiled, and TCRdb retains in-frame clones only, with some absent. The sample gives more than 250,000 clones, roughly 87% of which show up once; 5.5% to 6% is in the top ten. Sequenced material: PBMCs or T cells enriched from blood (not recorded which). The receptors were gathered from a woman aged 25 to 39 who had recovered from COVID-19.

CDR3 region: CASSLGSAGETEAFF. CDR3 DNA sequence: TGCGCCAGCAGCTTGGGGTCGGCAGGGGAGACTGAAGCTTTCTTT. The chain couples TRBV5-1 to TRBJ1-1; D perhaps matches TRBD1 (6 bases). CDR1 and CDR2 from the germline V gene are SGHRS and YFSETQ. V was pared by 0 bases and J by 5 bases, with 14 bases between. The CDR3 has 15 amino acids.

CDR3 in amino acids: CASSSVNYGYTF. The CDR3, as DNA: TGTGCCAGCAGCTCGGTGAACTATGGCTACACCTTC. The chain couples TRBV11-2 to TRBJ1-2, with unresolved D. CDR1 SGHAT and CDR2 FQNNGV come from the germline V gene. The germline V and J ends were trimmed by 4 bases and 2 bases, with 5 bases remaining between them. This CDR3 spans 12 amino acids.

This chain uses TRBV6-5 with TRBJ1-1; 12 bases fit TRBD1. This CDR3 comprises 16 residues. J gave up 0 bases and V 4 bases, and 3 bases lay outside the gene matches. The germline V gene has CDR1 MNHEY and CDR2 SVGAGI. CDR3 region: CASSSGQGAMNTEAFF. Written as DNA, the CDR3 is TGTGCCAGCAGTTCGGGACAGGGGGCGATGAACACTGAAGCTTTCTTT.

The gene calls are TRBV7-6 and TRBJ2-7; 8 nucleotides align to TRBD2. This CDR3 is built from 19 residues. Germline V gives CDR1 SGHVS, CDR2 FNYEAQ. The trim removed 2 bases at V and 0 bases at J, leaving 15 bases unmatched. This chain's CDR3 is CASSLNPTFAGGYSYEQYF. CDR3 DNA: TGTGCCAGCAGCTTAAACCCGACCTTTGCGGGGGGATACTCCTACGAGCAGTACTTC.

The rearrangement links TRBV30 to TRBJ2-3, with 10 nucleotides matching TRBD2. This CDR3 contains 14 residues. Looked up from germline, CDR1 is GTSNPN and CDR2 is SVGIG (reference sequence). J was trimmed by 4 bases and V by 7 bases; bases with no gene match: 8. The CDR3 loop reads CALSLAGVPDTQYF. The DNA of the CDR3 is TGTGCCTTGTCGCTAGCGGGGGTCCCAGATACGCAGTATTTT.

The sample holds a few counts of this clone. The gene calls are TRBV7-9 and TRBJ1-4; D ambiguous. The germline CDR1 and CDR2 sequences are SEHNR and FQNEAQ (reference sequence). This CDR3 is 12 amino acids long. The V end lost 1 base, the J end lost 7 bases, and 4 bases lay between the germline ends. The chain's CDR3 is CASSLGLEKLFF. DNA of the CDR3: TGTGCCAGCAGCTTAGGTCTTGAAAAACTGTTTTTT.

This rearrangement joins TRBV5-5 to TRBJ2-7, with a weak D call TRBD1 (6 bases). The CDR3 length is 13 residues. Germline CDR1 reads SGHKS; CDR2 reads YYEKEE (reference sequence). The V and J ends lost 0 bases and 4 bases respectively, with 8 bases between them. The CDR3 sequence is CASSLGGLYEQYF. Written as DNA, the CDR3 is TGTGCCAGCAGCTTGGGGGGGCTTTACGAGCAGTACTTC.

J is TRBJ2-1 and V is TRBV7-6; D is perhaps TRBD2 (7 bases). Germline V CDR1 and CDR2: SGHVS, FNYEAQ. There are 15 residues in the CDR3. The V gene lost 5 bases and the J gene lost 8 bases, with 19 bases spanning the gap. DNA of the CDR3: TGTGCCAGCAGCCTACGTGAGGGGGGGTCCGATGAGCAGTTCTTC. Its translation is CASSLREGGSDEQFF.

This chain uses TRBV4-1 with TRBJ1-5, with D perhaps TRBD1 (6 bases). The CDR3 covers 15 residues. V was shortened by 3 bases and J by 4 bases, with 13 bases between the two germline ends. Germline V CDR1 and CDR2: MGHRA, YSYEKL. This CDR3 reads CASSQLGGRNQPQHF. CDR3 nucleotides: TGCGCCAGCAGCCAGCTAGGGGGTAGAAATCAGCCCCAGCATTTT.

The chain combines TRBV5-6 with TRBJ1-1; 9 nucleotides line up with TRBD1. The CDR3 totals 15 residues. The V and J ends lost 2 bases and 3 bases, in that order; junction bases with no gene match: 5. Germline CDR1 and CDR2: SGHDT and YYEEEE. In DNA, the CDR3 is TGTGCCAGCAGCTTCACAGGGGGCCCGTACACTGAAGCTTTCTTT. This codes for CASSFTGGPYTEAFF. The full variable domain, its missing parts supplied by reference TRBV5-6 and TRBJ1-1, is DAGVTQSPTHLIKTRGQQVTLRCSPKSGHDTVSWYQQALGQGPQFIFQYYEEEERQRGNFPDRFSGHQFPNYSSELNVNALLLGDSALYLCASSFTGGPYTEAFFGQGTRLTVV.

Concerning this clone itself: One junction end disagrees with the germline gene, perhaps due to a read error. The J gene is TRBJ1-1, the V gene TRBV2; D is possibly TRBD1 (5 bases). Per germline, CDR1 SNHLY and CDR2 FYNNEI. The CDR3 spans 15 residues. CDR3 sequence reads: CASREGVIRGTEAFF. CDR3 nucleotides: TGTGCCAGCAGGGAAGGGGTGATTAGGGGCACTGAAGCTTTCTTT.

CDR3 DNA: TGTGCCAGCGGAAAGCCTAACTGGACAGGGGTGACAGATACGCAGTATTTT. Translating gives CASGKPNWTGVTDTQYF. The rearrangement joins TRBV21-1 to TRBJ2-3; TRBD1 reflects the table's D call only, with no check against the DNA. TRBV21-1 is a documented pseudogene. The CDR3 extends over 17 amino acids.

V is TRBV27 and J is TRBJ1-6, with 8 bases lining up with TRBD1. J was trimmed by 8 bases and V by 3 bases; bases with no gene match: 6. This CDR3 contains 15 residues. CDR1 and CDR2 from the germline V gene are MNHEY and SMNVEV (reference sequence). CDR3 loop: CASSFDRGKDSPLHF. The CDR3 coding sequence is TGTGCCAGCAGTTTTGACAGGGGAAAAGATTCACCCCTCCACTTT.

The rearrangement uses TRBV19 and TRBJ2-3; 10 positions agree with TRBD2. The length of the CDR3 is 15 residues. CDR1 and CDR2 from the germline V gene are LNHDA and SQIVND (reference sequence). V shed 3 bases, J shed 2 bases, and the junction held 2 bases outside the gene matches. This CDR3 is CASSMLAGVTDTQYF. In DNA form, the CDR3 reads TGTGCCAGTAGTATGCTAGCGGGGGTCACAGATACGCAGTATTTT.